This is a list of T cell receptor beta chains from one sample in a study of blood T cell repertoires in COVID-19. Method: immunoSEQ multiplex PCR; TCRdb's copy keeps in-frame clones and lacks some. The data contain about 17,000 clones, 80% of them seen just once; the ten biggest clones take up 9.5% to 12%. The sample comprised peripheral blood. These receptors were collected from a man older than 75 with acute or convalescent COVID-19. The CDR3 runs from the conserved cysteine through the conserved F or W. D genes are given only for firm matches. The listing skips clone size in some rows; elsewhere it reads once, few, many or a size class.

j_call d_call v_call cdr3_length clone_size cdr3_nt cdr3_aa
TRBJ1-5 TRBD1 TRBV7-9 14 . TGTGCCAGCAGTATGACAGGGAGCAATCAGCCCCAGCATTTT CASSMTGSNQPQHF
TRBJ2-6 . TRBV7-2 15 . TGTGCCAGCAGCTCTCCAGTCTCTGGGGCCAACGTCCTGACTTTC CASSSPVSGANVLTF
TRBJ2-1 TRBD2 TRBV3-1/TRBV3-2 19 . TGTGCCAGCAGCCAAGGGACTAGCGGGGGCGAGAGCTCCTACAATGAGCAGTTCTTC CASSQGTSGGESSYNEQFF
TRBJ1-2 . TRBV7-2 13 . TGTGCCAGCAGCGGCAGGGGAATCTATGGCTACACCTTC CASSGRGIYGYTF
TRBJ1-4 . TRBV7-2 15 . TGTGCCAGCAGCTTCCAGGGGTCGGGTAATGAAAAACTGTTTTTT CASSFQGSGNEKLFF
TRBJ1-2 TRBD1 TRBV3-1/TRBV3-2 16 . TGTGCCAGCAGCCCTATTGGACAGGGAGGGGGCTATGGCTACACCTTC CASSPIGQGGGYGYTF
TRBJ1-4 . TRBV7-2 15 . TGTGCCAGCAGCCCTGGGGCCTTGGGTAATGAAAAACTGTTTTTT CASSPGALGNEKLFF
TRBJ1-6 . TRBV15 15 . TGTGCCACCAGCAGAGATCGGTCCTATAATTCACCCCTCCACTTT CATSRDRSYNSPLHF
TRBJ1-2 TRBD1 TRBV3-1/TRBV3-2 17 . TGTGCCAGCAGCCAACCGACGCGAGGACAGGGGCACTATGGCTACACCTTC CASSQPTRGQGHYGYTF
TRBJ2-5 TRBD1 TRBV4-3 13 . TGCGCCAGCAGCCAAGTGGCAGGGGGGACCCAGTACTTC CASSQVAGGTQYF
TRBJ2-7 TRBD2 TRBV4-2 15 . TGTGCCAGCAGCCAGGACGGGGGGGGCGGTTACGAGCAGTACTTC CASSQDGGGGYEQYF
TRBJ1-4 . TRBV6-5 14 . TGTGCCACCGAAGGCGGGGGCGCATCTGAAAAACTGTTTTTT CATEGGGASEKLFF
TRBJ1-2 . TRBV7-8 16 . TGTGCCAGCAGCCCCAGCCGACAGGCGAATGTTTATGGCTACACCTTC CASSPSRQANVYGYTF
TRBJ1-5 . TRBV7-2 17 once TGTGCCAGCAGCTTAGTTTTGCAAGCCGAGGCTAATCAGCCCCAGCATTTT CASSLVLQAEANQPQHF
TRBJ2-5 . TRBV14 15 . TGTGCCAGCAGCCCCACCCGTAGTAGGAGTGAGACCCAGTACTTC CASSPTRSRSETQYF
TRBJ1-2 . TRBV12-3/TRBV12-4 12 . TGTGCCAGCAGTTTAGGGCAGGGCGACTACACCTTC CASSLGQGDYTF
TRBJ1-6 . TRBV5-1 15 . TGCGCCAGCAGCCTCCGACAGGTTGATAATTCACCCCTCCACTTT CASSLRQVDNSPLHF
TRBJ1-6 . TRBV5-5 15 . TGTGCCAGCAGCTTGTTCGAACAGCCTAATTCACCCCTCCACTTT CASSLFEQPNSPLHF
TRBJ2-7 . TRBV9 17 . TGTGCCAGCAGTGACAAATCTCCTGAAATCGCCGTCCACGAGCAGTACTTC CASSDKSPEIAVHEQYF
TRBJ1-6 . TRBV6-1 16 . TGTGCCAGCAGTGCCCCATCAGGGGCTACGAGTTCACCCCTCCACTTT CASSAPSGATSSPLHF
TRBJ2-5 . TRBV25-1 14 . TGTGCCAGCAGTAGACTGGCTGGGGGGGAGACCCAGTACTTC CASSRLAGGETQYF
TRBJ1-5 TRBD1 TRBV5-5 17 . TGTGCCAGCAGCTTGGACATCGCAGGGGGCGGCAATCAGCCCCAGCATTTT CASSLDIAGGGNQPQHF
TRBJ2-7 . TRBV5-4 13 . TGTGCCAGCAGCTTGGGAGGGGGGGTCGAGCAGTACTTC CASSLGGGVEQYF
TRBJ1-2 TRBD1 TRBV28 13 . TGTGCCAGCAGTGCTGACAGGGTCTATGGCTACACCTTC CASSADRVYGYTF
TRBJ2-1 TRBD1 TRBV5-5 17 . TGTGCCAGCAGCTTGGCGTATATGGTTGCAGGGGGAGATGAGCAGTTCTTC CASSLAYMVAGGDEQFF
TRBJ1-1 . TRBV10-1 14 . TGCGCCAGCCGGGGGGGTCGGTCGAACACTGAAGCTTTCTTT CASRGGRSNTEAFF
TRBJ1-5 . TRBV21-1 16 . TGTGCCAGCAGCAAAAAAGTCGGACAGTTCAATCAGCCCCAGCATTTT CASSKKVGQFNQPQHF
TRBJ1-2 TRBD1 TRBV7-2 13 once TGTGCCAGCAGCTTAGAGGGGGCGCGGGGCTACACCTTC CASSLEGARGYTF
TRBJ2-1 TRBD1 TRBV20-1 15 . TGCAGTGCTAGTGGCCGTGGGACAGGGGGCAATGAGCAGTTCTTC CSASGRGTGGNEQFF
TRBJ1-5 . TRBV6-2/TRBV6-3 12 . TGTGCCAGCAGTTACGGGCTTCAGCCCCAGCATTTT CASSYGLQPQHF
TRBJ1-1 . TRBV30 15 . TGTGCCTGGAGGGGGCGGGGCACCATGAACACTGAAGCTTTCTTT CAWRGRGTMNTEAFF
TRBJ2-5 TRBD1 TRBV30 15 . TGTGCCTGGGGGACAGGGGGCATAGGCCAAGAGACCCAGTACTTC CAWGTGGIGQETQYF
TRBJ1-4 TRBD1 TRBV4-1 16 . TGCGCCAGCAGCCAAGTTTCCGGGACAGCTGGTGAAAAACTGTTTTTT CASSQVSGTAGEKLFF
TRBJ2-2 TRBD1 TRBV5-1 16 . TGCGCCAGCAGCTTGCGTCAGGGGGTAGGCACCGGGGAGCTGTTTTTT CASSLRQGVGTGELFF
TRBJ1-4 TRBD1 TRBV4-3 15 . TGCGCCAGCAGCCAAGCCGGGACAGGGGGGGAAAAACTGTTTTTT CASSQAGTGGEKLFF
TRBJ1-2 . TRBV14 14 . TGTGCCAGCAGCCAAGATCCTCCTATCCGTGGCTACACCTTC CASSQDPPIRGYTF
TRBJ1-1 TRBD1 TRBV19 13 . TGTGCCAGTAGTGATCAGGGGGACACTGAAGCTTTCTTT CASSDQGDTEAFF
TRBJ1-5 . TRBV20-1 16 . TGCAGTGCTAGTAGTCGAGGGAGTTATAGCAATCAGCCCCAGCATTTT CSASSRGSYSNQPQHF
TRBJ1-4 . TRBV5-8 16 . TGTGCCAGCAGCTTGGCCGGTTGGGGCGGGGATGAAAAACTGTTTTTT CASSLAGWGGDEKLFF
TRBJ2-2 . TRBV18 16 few TGTGCCAGCTCACCTGATTTGCAGGGCGTAGGCGGGGAGCTGTTTTTT CASSPDLQGVGGELFF
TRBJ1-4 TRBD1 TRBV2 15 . TGTGCCAGCAGTGCCCAGGGGGCTAGAGGTGAAAAACTGTTTTTT CASSAQGARGEKLFF
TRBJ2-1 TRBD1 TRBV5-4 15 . TGTGCCAGCAGCAGGGGACAGGCAACCTACAATGAGCAGTTCTTC CASSRGQATYNEQFF
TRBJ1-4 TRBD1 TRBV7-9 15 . TGTGCCAGCAGCTTACGGCAGGGGGCGGCTGAAAAACTGTTTTTT CASSLRQGAAEKLFF
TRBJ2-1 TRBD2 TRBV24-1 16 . TGTGCCACCAGTGGCCAAACTAGCGGGGGGGACAATGAGCAGTTCTTC CATSGQTSGGDNEQFF
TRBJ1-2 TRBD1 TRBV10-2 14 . TGCGCCAGCAGTTCCGGGACAGCGAACTATGGCTACACCTTC CASSSGTANYGYTF
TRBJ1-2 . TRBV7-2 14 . TGTGCCAGCAGCTTAATGGGGGGAATCGATGGCTACACCTTC CASSLMGGIDGYTF
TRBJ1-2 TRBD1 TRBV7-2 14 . TGTGCCAGCAGCATGGACAGGGATAACTATGGCTACACCTTC CASSMDRDNYGYTF
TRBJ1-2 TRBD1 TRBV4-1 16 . TGCGCCAGCAGCCTTTACCCGACAGGGGGAAACTATGGCTACACCTTC CASSLYPTGGNYGYTF
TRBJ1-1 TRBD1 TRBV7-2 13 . TGTGCCAGCAGCCCCGGACAGGGTGGTATAACTTTCTTT CASSPGQGGITFF
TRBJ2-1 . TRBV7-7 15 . TGTGCCAGCAGCCGAATCGGGACAATCCGGGATGAGCAGTTCTTC CASSRIGTIRDEQFF
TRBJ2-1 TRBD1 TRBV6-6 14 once TGTGCCAGCAGGGGACAGGAAGTCTACAATGAGCAGTTCTTC CASRGQEVYNEQFF
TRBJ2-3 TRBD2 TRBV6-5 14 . TGTGCCAGCAGACGGGGGGGCCCCACAGATACGCAGTATTTT CASRRGGPTDTQYF
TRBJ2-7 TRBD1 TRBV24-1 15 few TGTGCCACCAGTGATTCCGGGACAGGGACCTACGAGCAGTACTTC CATSDSGTGTYEQYF
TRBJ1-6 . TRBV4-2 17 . TGTGCCAGCAGCCAAGAGCCTTCCAGCTCCTATAATTCACCCCTCCACTTT CASSQEPSSSYNSPLHF